This T cell receptor beta chain was identified in a study of CD8+CD57+ T cells in acquired aplastic anemia. This clonotype occurred many times. Template material for TCR beta VDJ and CDR3 profiling consisted of genomic DNA. TCRdb processed the reads anew with MiXCR; each CDR3 protein has one entry. The sample yields some 240,000 distinct CDR3 sequences, around 32% seen once. V lost 5 bases and J lost 0, with 11 bases in between. The CDR3 is made up of 14 amino acids. CDR1 is DFQATT, CDR2 SNEGSKA, per germline (reference sequence). V and J are TRBV20-1 and TRBJ2-1; D is undetermined. The clonotype originates from a human donor in good health, serving as a control. Input material: sorted CD4+, CD8+, or CD8+CD57+ T cells (not recorded which) from PBMCs. Written as DNA, the CDR3 is TGCAGTGCTGAAAACACAAACTCCTACAATGAGCAGTTCTTC. Its translation: CSAENTNSYNEQFF.